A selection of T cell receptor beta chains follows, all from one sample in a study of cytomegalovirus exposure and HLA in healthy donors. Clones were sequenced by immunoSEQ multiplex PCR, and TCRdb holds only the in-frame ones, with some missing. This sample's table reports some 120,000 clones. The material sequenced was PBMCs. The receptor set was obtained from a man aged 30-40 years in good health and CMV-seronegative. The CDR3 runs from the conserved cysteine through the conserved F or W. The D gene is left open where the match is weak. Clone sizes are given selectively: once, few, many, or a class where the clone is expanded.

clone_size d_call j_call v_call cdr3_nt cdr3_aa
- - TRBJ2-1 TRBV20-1 TGCAGTGCTAGGAGGGTCGACGAGGGGGTCTTC CSARRVDEGVF
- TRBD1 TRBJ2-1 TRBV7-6 TGTGCCAGCAGCCCACGACAGGACAGGGATTTCCGTGAGCAGTTCTTC CASSPRQDRDFREQFF
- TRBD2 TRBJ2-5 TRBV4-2 TGTGCCAGCAGCCAAGCGACCAGCGGGGGGGGGACAGAGACCCAGTACTTC CASSQATSGGGTETQYF
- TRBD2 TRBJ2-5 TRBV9 TGTGCCAGCAGCGTAGCCAGCGGGAGTGTCTTAGGAGAGACCCAGTACTTC CASSVASGSVLGETQYF
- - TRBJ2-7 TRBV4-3 TGCGCCAGCAGCCAAGAAGACGGGATTCTCTACGAGCAGTACTTC CASSQEDGILYEQYF
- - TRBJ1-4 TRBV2 TGTGCCAGCAGCCCGATGGGAGGGGCAACTAATGAAAAACTGTTTTTT CASSPMGGATNEKLFF
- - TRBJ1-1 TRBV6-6 TGTGCCAGCCAAAAGGACACCCTGAACACTGAAGCTTTCTTT CASQKDTLNTEAFF
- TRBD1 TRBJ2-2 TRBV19 TGTGCCAGTAGGAAACAGGGGGCCGGGGAGCTGTTTTTT CASRKQGAGELFF
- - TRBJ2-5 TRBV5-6 TGTGCCAGCAGGACGGGGTACCAAGAGACCCAGTACTTC CASRTGYQETQYF
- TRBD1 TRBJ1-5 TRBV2 TGTGCCAGCAGTGAGGCGGGACAGGGGAATCAGCCCCAGCATTTT CASSEAGQGNQPQHF
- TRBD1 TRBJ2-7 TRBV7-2 TGTGCCAGCAGGGGACAGGGGGCCCACGAGCAGTACTTC CASRGQGAHEQYF
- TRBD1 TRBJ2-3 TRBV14 TGTGCCAGCAGCCCGCAGACAGGGATATGGGGCACAGATACGCAGTATTTT CASSPQTGIWGTDTQYF
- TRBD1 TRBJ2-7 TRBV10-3 TGTGCCATCAAGACAGGGGCCGACTACGAGCAGTACTTC CAIKTGADYEQYF
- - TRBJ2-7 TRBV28 TGTGCCAGCCTCCCAGGTGGTCGGGGGGCGACTACCTACGAGCAGTACTTC CASLPGGRGATTYEQYF
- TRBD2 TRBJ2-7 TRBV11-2 TGTGCCAGCAGCCGACGTTGGACTAGCGGGAGAGGGTACGAGCAGTACTTC CASSRRWTSGRGYEQYF
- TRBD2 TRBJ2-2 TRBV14 TGTGCCAGCAGCCAGACGACTAGCGGGAGAGCCGGGGAGCTGTTTTTT CASSQTTSGRAGELFF
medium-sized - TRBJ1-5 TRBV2 TGTGCCAGCAGTGAATTCGGGAGGCAGCCCCAGCATTTT CASSEFGRQPQHF
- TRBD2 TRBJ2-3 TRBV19 TGTGCCAGTAGTAGTGGACTAGCGATTGGGTCAGATACGCAGTATTTT CASSSGLAIGSDTQYF
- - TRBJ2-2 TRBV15 TGTGCCACCAGCAGAGTATTATATGGAGCGGGGAACACCGGGGAGCTGTTTTTT CATSRVLYGAGNTGELFF
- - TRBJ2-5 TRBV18 TGTGCCAGCTCACCGGCCCGGGACACACAAGAGACCCAGTACTTC CASSPARDTQETQYF
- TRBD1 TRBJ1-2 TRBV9 TGTGCCAGCAGAGGGACAGGGGGCAATGGCTACACCTTC CASRGTGGNGYTF
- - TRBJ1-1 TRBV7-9 TGTGCCAGCAGCTTAGAGGGCAGGGATCCAGCTTTCTTT CASSLEGRDPAFF
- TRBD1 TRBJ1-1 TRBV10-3 TGTGCCATCAGTGAGCCCTTCGCGACAGGGATGGCTGAAGCTTTCTTT CAISEPFATGMAEAFF
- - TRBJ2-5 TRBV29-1 TGCAGCGTTAGGGGTGCGGAGACCCAGTACTTC CSVRGAETQYF
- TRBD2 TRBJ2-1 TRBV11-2 TGTGCCAGCAGCTTCCAGGAGCGGGAACCCTACAATGAGCAGTTCTTC CASSFQEREPYNEQFF
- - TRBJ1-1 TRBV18 TGTGCCAGCTCACCGTATAGAGGGCAGAACACTGAAGCTTTCTTT CASSPYRGQNTEAFF
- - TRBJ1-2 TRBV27 TGTGCCAGCAGTTTATCGATAACACCCTACTATGGCTACACCTTC CASSLSITPYYGYTF
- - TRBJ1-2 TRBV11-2 TGTGCCAGCAGCTTATACAGGCCTAACTATGGCTACACCTTC CASSLYRPNYGYTF
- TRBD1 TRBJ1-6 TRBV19 TGTGCCAGTAGTAAAAGGGACAGAAAGGGTTCACCCCTCCACTTT CASSKRDRKGSPLHF
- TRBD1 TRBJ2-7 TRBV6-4 TGTGCCAGCAGCGTATACGAAGACCGGGACAGCCCAATCTACGAGCAGTACTTC CASSVYEDRDSPIYEQYF
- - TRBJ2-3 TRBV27 TGTGCCAGCAGTTTAAGGACAGCGCCCACAGATACGCAGTATTTT CASSLRTAPTDTQYF
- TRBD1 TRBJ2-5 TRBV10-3 TGTGCCAGCTCGGGACAGGGCGAAGAGACCCAGTACTTC CASSGQGEETQYF
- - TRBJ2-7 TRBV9 TGTGCCAGCAGCCCCCGGGGCAGGGGAAACGAGCAGTACTTC CASSPRGRGNEQYF
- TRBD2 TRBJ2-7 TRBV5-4 TGTGCCAGCAGCTTGAGGCCGGGACTAGCGGGAGGGGAGCAGTACTTC CASSLRPGLAGGEQYF
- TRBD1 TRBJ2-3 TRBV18 TGTGCCAGCTCACCGGGACAGAGATCCACAGATACGCAGTATTTT CASSPGQRSTDTQYF
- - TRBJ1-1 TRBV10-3 TGTGCCATCGGGGCCGGGGAGGCGAACACTGAAGCTTTCTTT CAIGAGEANTEAFF
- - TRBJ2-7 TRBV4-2 TGTGCCAGCAGCCTTCGGAAGGGGCCCTACGAGCAGTACTTC CASSLRKGPYEQYF
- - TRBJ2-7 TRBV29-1 TGCAGCGTCGCCGGACAGTATGCCTCCTACGAGCAGTACTTC CSVAGQYASYEQYF
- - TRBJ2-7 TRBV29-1 TGCAGCGCCCCACCTTTACGGGGTCTCCACTCATGCCGGGGCGAGCAGTACTTC CSAPPLRGLHSCRGEQYF
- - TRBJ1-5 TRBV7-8 TGTGCCAGCAGCTTAGAGGGACTACTTAGCAATCAGCCCCAGCATTTT CASSLEGLLSNQPQHF